This is a list of T cell receptor beta chains from one sample in a study of CD8 T cells in ankylosing spondylitis. Each CDR3 protein gets one entry after TCRdb re-called the 5' RACE reads with MiXCR. Of 300,000 to 350,000 distinct CDR3 sequences in the sample, less than 25% were seen once. Sequences were obtained from blood, either unsorted or a sorted T cell fraction (not recorded which). Receptors originate from a female donor with ankylosing spondylitis or in good health (not recorded which). CDR3s include the opening cysteine and the closing phenylalanine or tryptophan. Fields, in order: clone size, D gene, J gene, V gene, CDR3 DNA, CDR3 protein. A D gene is named only where the DNA matches it firmly. For some rows the clone size is stated as once, few or many, or as a class when expanded; others skip it.

>few|TRBD2|TRBJ2-7|TRBV5-4
TGTGCCAGCAGCTTCGGGACTAGAGTCTACGAGCAGTACTTC
CASSFGTRVYEQYF
>.|.|TRBJ2-3|TRBV25-1
TGTGCCAGCACCCGAAGGGACACAGATACGCAGTATTTT
CASTRRDTDTQYF
>many|TRBD2|TRBJ2-3|TRBV4-3
TGCGCCAGCAGCCAAGGAAGGGTAGCGGGGTCTAGCACAGATACGCAGTATTTT
CASSQGRVAGSSTDTQYF
>many|.|TRBJ2-3|TRBV5-1
TGCGCCAGCAGACAGTCGGGCACAGATACGCAGTATTTT
CASRQSGTDTQYF
>.|.|TRBJ2-7|TRBV7-6
TGTGCCAGCAATCCGGGGTACGAGCAGTACTTC
CASNPGYEQYF
>many|.|TRBJ2-1|TRBV12-3/TRBV12-4
TGTGCCAGCAGTACAGCCCTTGGGGGCCACAATGAGCAGTTCTTC
CASSTALGGHNEQFF
>few|TRBD1|TRBJ2-6|TRBV12-3/TRBV12-4
TGTGCCAGCAGGGACAGGGGATGGGCCAACGTCCTGACTTTC
CASRDRGWANVLTF
>.|.|TRBJ2-1|TRBV11-3
TGTGCCAGCAGCTCGGGGGACGGAGATTACAATGAGCAGTTCTTC
CASSSGDGDYNEQFF
>few|.|TRBJ1-1|TRBV12-3/TRBV12-4
TGTGCCAGCAGTTTGGGCCGAGGGGCGAGTTGGGCTTTCTTT
CASSLGRGASWAFF
>.|.|TRBJ2-5|TRBV12-3/TRBV12-4
TGTGCCAGCAGTTTAGGTCCCGACCCAGACCGGGAGACCCAGTACTTC
CASSLGPDPDRETQYF
>.|.|TRBJ1-4|TRBV18
TGTGCCAGCTCACCACGACAGGCAACTAATGAAAAACTGTTTTTT
CASSPRQATNEKLFF
>.|.|TRBJ2-3|TRBV2
TGTGCCAGCACGGGCTCTGCCACAGATACGCAGTATTTT
CASTGSATDTQYF
>few|.|TRBJ1-2|TRBV12-3/TRBV12-4
TGTGCCAGTTCCTTGGGAGGGAGTACTGGCTACACCTTC
CASSLGGSTGYTF
>many|.|TRBJ2-2|TRBV20-1
TGCAGTGCGTGGCAGAACACCGGGGAGCTGTTTTTT
CSAWQNTGELFF
>many|.|TRBJ2-7|TRBV20-1
TGCAGTGCCCCGTCTAATGGGGAATACGAGCAGTACTTC
CSAPSNGEYEQYF
>.|TRBD2|TRBJ2-5|TRBV6-5
TGTGCCAGCAGTTACTCCCTACTAGCGGAAGAGACCCAGTACTTC
CASSYSLLAEETQYF
>.|.|TRBJ2-1|TRBV29-1
TGCAGCGTTCAACGCGGCAGAAATGAGCAGTTCTTC
CSVQRGRNEQFF
>many|.|TRBJ2-5|TRBV4-3
TGCGCCAGCAGCCAATTGGGCACGCACCAAGAGACCCAGTACTTC
CASSQLGTHQETQYF
>few|.|TRBJ1-2|TRBV14
TGTGCCAGCAGCCAGCATACCTATGGCTACACCTTC
CASSQHTYGYTF